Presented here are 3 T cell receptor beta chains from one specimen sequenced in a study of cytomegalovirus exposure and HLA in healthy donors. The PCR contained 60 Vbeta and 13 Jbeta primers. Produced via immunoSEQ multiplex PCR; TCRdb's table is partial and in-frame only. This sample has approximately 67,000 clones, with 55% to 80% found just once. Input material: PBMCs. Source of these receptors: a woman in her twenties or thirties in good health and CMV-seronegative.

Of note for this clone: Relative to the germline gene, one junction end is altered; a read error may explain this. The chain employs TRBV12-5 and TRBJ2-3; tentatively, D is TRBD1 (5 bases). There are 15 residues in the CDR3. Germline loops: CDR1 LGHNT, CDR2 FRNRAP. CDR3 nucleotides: TGTGCTAGTGGTTTGGATATATTAGGTACAGGTACGCAGTATTTT. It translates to CASGLDILGTGTQYF.

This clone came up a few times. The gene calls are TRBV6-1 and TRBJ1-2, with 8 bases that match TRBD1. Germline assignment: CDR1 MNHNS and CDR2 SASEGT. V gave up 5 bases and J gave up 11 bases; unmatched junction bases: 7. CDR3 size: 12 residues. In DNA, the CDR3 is TGTGCCAGCAGTAAATTGACAGGGGAGTACACCTTC. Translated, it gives CASSKLTGEYTF.

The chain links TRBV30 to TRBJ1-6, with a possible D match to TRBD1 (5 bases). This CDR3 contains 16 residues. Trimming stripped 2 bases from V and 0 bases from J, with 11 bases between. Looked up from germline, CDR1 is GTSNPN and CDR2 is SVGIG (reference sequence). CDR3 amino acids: CAWSTGLSSYNSPLHF. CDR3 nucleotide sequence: TGTGCCTGGAGTACAGGATTAAGCTCCTATAATTCACCCCTCCACTTT.